In its sample, the clone carrying this T cell receptor (beta chain) was seen many times. Its antigen is unidentified. This entry is derived from a study of CD8 T cells in ankylosing spondylitis. TCRdb used MiXCR to reprocess the 5' RACE reads, holding one entry per CDR3 protein. The sample shows more than 400,000 distinct CDR3 sequences, under 5.5% of them seen only once. Study results and limitations: Roughly eight highly homologous variants made up a TCR beta motif that seemed to typify ankylosing spondylitis blood. Researchers report that disease-linked clones proved CD8+ and relatively rare in peripheral blood.

This sequence originates from a male donor with ankylosing spondylitis. What was sequenced was blood, either unsorted or a sorted T cell fraction (not recorded which).

CDR3 loop: CASSLSGSTGELFF. The CDR3 DNA reads TGTGCCAGCAGTTTGTCCGGGAGCACCGGGGAGCTGTTTTTT. J is TRBJ2-2 and V is TRBV6-5; D may be TRBD2 (6 bases). Germline lookup yields CDR1 MNHEY and CDR2 SVGAGI. This CDR3 contains 14 residues. With 4 bases removed from V and 4 bases from J, the gap between germline ends came to 10 bases.